The rows below give T cell receptor beta chains drawn from one sample of a study of cytomegalovirus exposure and HLA in healthy donors. Some clones are missing from TCRdb's copy, which holds only in-frame ones; the method was immunoSEQ multiplex PCR. The table lists approximately 190,000 clones, around 82% of them singletons. The sequencing input was PBMCs. These receptors originate from a woman in her twenties or thirties in good health and CMV-seropositive. Both conserved end residues are part of each CDR3. Fields, in order: clone size, J gene, D gene, V gene, CDR3 DNA, CDR3 protein. The D gene is left open where the match is weak. Size values are once, few and many counts, or a class for expanded clones, and some rows have none.

- | TRBJ2-3 | - | TRBV7-3 | TGTGCCAGCAGCTTAGGTCCGATAACCGAGCAAGGAGCGCAGTATTTT | CASSLGPITEQGAQYF
- | TRBJ1-2 | - | TRBV4-2 | TGTGCCAGCAATTGGGGGGGAGGGGGTAAGGAATATGGCTACACCTTC | CASNWGGGGKEYGYTF
- | TRBJ2-3 | TRBD2 | TRBV2 | TGTGCCAGCAGTGATGCGATAGCGGGAGGGCCGGTCGAAGATACGCAGTATTTT | CASSDAIAGGPVEDTQYF
- | TRBJ2-5 | - | TRBV15 | TGTGCCACCAGCACCGAGGGAACGGGGAGGGAGACCCAGTACTTC | CATSTEGTGRETQYF
- | TRBJ2-3 | TRBD2 | TRBV6-5 | TGTGCCAGCAGCTGGACTAGCGGCACAGATACGCAGTATTTT | CASSWTSGTDTQYF
- | TRBJ1-3 | - | TRBV5-1 | TGCGCCAGCAGCTCCGGATTAGGGGGAACGGAAGGAAACACCATATATTTT | CASSSGLGGTEGNTIYF
- | TRBJ2-7 | - | TRBV6-1 | TGTGCCAGCAGTGAACAATACGAGCAGTACTTC | CASSEQYEQYF
- | TRBJ1-2 | - | TRBV30 | TGTGCCTGGAGTGCTGGGGGCAACTATGGCTACACCTTC | CAWSAGGNYGYTF
- | TRBJ2-2 | TRBD2 | TRBV6-1 | TGTGCCAGCAGTGAACTAGCGGGGAACACCGGGGAGCTGTTTTTT | CASSELAGNTGELFF
- | TRBJ2-6 | - | TRBV28 | TGTGCCACGAGCTCTGGGGCCAACGTCCTGACTTTC | CATSSGANVLTF
few | TRBJ2-7 | - | TRBV5-6 | TGTGCCAGCAGCTCGTACGTAGCGCAGAGCTCCTACGAGCAGTACTTC | CASSSYVAQSSYEQYF
- | TRBJ1-3 | - | TRBV30 | TGTGCCTGGAGTGCCTATCACAGTCTTTCTGGAAACACCATATATTTT | CAWSAYHSLSGNTIYF
- | TRBJ2-7 | TRBD2 | TRBV25-1 | TGTGCCAGCACCCGGACTAGCGGAAACGAGCAGTACTTC | CASTRTSGNEQYF
- | TRBJ1-2 | TRBD1 | TRBV27 | TGTGCCAGCAGGGCTACAGGGGCTAACTATGGCTACACCTTC | CASRATGANYGYTF
- | TRBJ2-1 | - | TRBV20-1 | TGCAGTGCGGGAGACGAGCAGTTCTTC | CSAGDEQFF
- | TRBJ1-5 | TRBD1 | TRBV6-1 | TGTGCCAGCAGTGAAGCGCGAGGGGGCGTGGGACAGCCCCAGCATTTT | CASSEARGGVGQPQHF
- | TRBJ1-1 | - | TRBV9 | TGTGCCAGCACCCCGGACAGCAACCTGAACACTGAAGCTTTCTTT | CASTPDSNLNTEAFF
once | TRBJ2-7 | - | TRBV6-5 | TGTGCCAGCAGCGCCGAGGGCCTCTACGAGCAGTACTTC | CASSAEGLYEQYF
- | TRBJ2-5 | TRBD1 | TRBV6-5 | TGTGCCAGCCGACAGGGGATTGGGAGCCAAGAGACCCAGTACTTC | CASRQGIGSQETQYF
- | TRBJ1-4 | - | TRBV2 | TGTGCCAGCAGTGAAGCGGGGGGTCTGTTCGATGAAAAACTGTTTTTT | CASSEAGGLFDEKLFF
- | TRBJ2-1 | - | TRBV9 | TGTGCCAGCAGCGTAGTTAGTCCCTCAGGGGCTGATGAGCAGTTCTTC | CASSVVSPSGADEQFF
- | TRBJ1-5 | TRBD1 | TRBV19 | TGTGCCAGTAGCGACAGGGGGCGCGGGGACAATCAGCCCCAACATTTT | CASSDRGRGDNQPQHF
- | TRBJ1-3 | TRBD1 | TRBV5-6 | TGTGCCAGCAGCTTCCGGACAGGGGGCGGAAACACCATATATTTT | CASSFRTGGGNTIYF
few | TRBJ1-5 | - | TRBV5-5 | TGTGCCAGCAGTAAAGGGGCCAATCAGCCCCAGCATTTT | CASSKGANQPQHF